This passage covers 27 T cell receptor beta chains from one sample sequenced in a study of regulatory T cells in long-lasting Graves disease (dated by TCRdb to the early 2020s). Libraries were constructed by multiplex PCR. Sequencing instrument: Illumina HiSeq 4000. iRepertoire HTBI primers and Arm-PCR amplification of CDR3 regions were used to construct TCR beta libraries. TCRdb reprocessing: public reads trimmed at Q25 with fastp, clones called with MiXCR, in-frame beta chains kept. Identical CDR3 proteins give one entry, which carries the most common genes and DNA. Counted in this sample were 600,000 to 850,000 distinct CDR3 sequences; about 30% of them appeared once. The top ten constitute 40% to 50% of the sample. In the paper's terms, the time point label means: persistent/refractory GD, antithyroid drugs over 5 years with positive TRAb. For both TCR sequencing and RNA sequencing, RNA was extracted from PBMCs in TRIzol.

This sample comprised peripheral blood mononuclear cells (PBMCs), obtained when the disease was refractory, from a patient treated with antithyroid drugs. These receptors were obtained from a female donor with Graves disease.

This clonotype showed up just a few times. The chain employs TRBV11-2 and TRBJ1-2; D remains ambiguous. The V gene's germline CDR1 is SGHAT and CDR2 FQNNGV. Trimming shortened V by 1 base and J by 0 bases, and 9 bases separated the two germline ends. CDR3 length equals 15 residues. CDR3 bases: TGTGCCAGCAGCTTAGGGAACACACCTAACTATGGCTACACCTTC. It encodes CASSLGNTPNYGYTF. The full variable domain, its missing parts supplied by reference TRBV11-2 and TRBJ1-2, is EAGVAQSPRYKIIEKRQSVAFWCNPISGHATLYWYQQILGQGPKLLIQFQNNGVVDDSQLPKDRFSAERLKGVDSTLKIQPAKLEDSAVYLCASSLGNTPNYGYTFGSGTRLTVV.

This clonotype has only a few counts. The gene calls are TRBV7-2 and TRBJ2-2, with 7 bases that match TRBD2. The junction had 5 bases not matched to a gene; V was cut back by 3 bases and J by 1 base. Germline V gives CDR1 SGHTA, CDR2 FQGNSA. The CDR3 consists of 16 residues. The CDR3 loop reads CASSFKPGGNTGELFF. The CDR3 DNA sequence: TGTGCCAGCAGCTTCAAACCGGGAGGGAACACCGGGGAGCTGTTTTTT.

V usage is TRBV18 and J usage is TRBJ2-3, with D possibly matching TRBD1 (6 bases). In germline, CDR1 is KGHSH, CDR2 LQKENI. The length of the CDR3 is 14 residues. The germline V and J ends were trimmed by 6 bases and 4 bases, with 14 bases remaining between them. In DNA, the CDR3 is TGTGCCAGCTCGCCAACAGGGTTCGCAGATACGCAGTATTTT. It yields the protein CASSPTGFADTQYF.

This clonotype was found many times. This chain connects TRBV28 to TRBJ1-2; 9 bases are a match to TRBD1. The CDR3 loop spans 16 amino acids. Germline assignment: CDR1 MDHEN and CDR2 SYDVKM. Unmatched junction bases numbered 13, after V lost 7 bases and J lost 4 bases. DNA of the CDR3: TGTGCCAGCAAGCCCCACAACAGGGGGCTTTCCTATGGCTACACCTTC. The encoded protein is CASKPHNRGLSYGYTF.

J is TRBJ2-2 and V is TRBV19, with no clear D. CDR3 size: 16 residues. The germline V gene encodes CDR1 LNHDA and CDR2 SQIVND (reference sequence). V lost 3 bases and J lost 0, with 11 bases in between. CDR3 in DNA: TGTGCCAGTAGTATGATACAGTTCGCGAACACCGGGGAGCTGTTTTTT. It yields the protein CASSMIQFANTGELFF.

This clonotype was detected many times. V gene TRBV28 combines with J gene TRBJ1-2; TRBD1 matches at 7 bases. CDR1 and CDR2 from the germline V gene are MDHEN and SYDVKM. The CDR3 extends over 14 amino acids. The V and J ends lost 1 base and 6 bases, in that order; junction bases with no gene match: 5. CDR3 bases: TGTGCCAGCAGTTTATATAGGGGGCTGGATGGCTACACCTTC. Translating it yields CASSLYRGLDGYTF.

This clonotype was seen only a few times. The chain couples TRBV25-1 to TRBJ1-2; D possibly corresponds to TRBD1 (5 bases). Trimming shortened V by 7 bases and J by 8 bases, and 14 bases separated the two germline ends. Germline V lookup: CDR1 MGHDK, CDR2 SYGVNS. The CDR3 contains 12 residues. The CDR3 coding sequence is TGTGCCAGCAAAGAGGAGGGGTTAGGCTACACCTTC. Encoded protein: CASKEEGLGYTF.

The chain couples TRBV11-2 to TRBJ2-5; 7 nucleotides line up with TRBD2. This CDR3 has 15 amino acids. Germline V gene data show CDR1 as SGHAT and CDR2 as FQNNGV. The junction had 6 bases not matched to a gene; V was cut back by 0 bases and J by 5 bases. The CDR3 DNA follows: TGTGCCAGCAGCTTAGATCGGGGGGAGGGGGAGACCCAGTACTTC. Residues: CASSLDRGEGETQYF.

This clonotype was seen only a few times. The J gene is TRBJ1-2, the V gene TRBV7-2; D unresolved. Trimming left V 0 bases short and J 7 bases short, with 15 bases between. Germline lookup yields CDR1 SGHTA and CDR2 FQGNSA. CDR3 length: 15 residues. The CDR3 DNA reads as TGTGCCAGCAGCTTAGCGCATGGTTCTCCAGGTGGCTACACCTTC. This translates into CASSLAHGSPGGYTF.

This chain connects TRBV19 to TRBJ2-2; 9 bases fit TRBD1. Per the germline V gene, CDR1 is LNHDA and CDR2 is SQIVND (reference sequence). The CDR3 length is 14 residues. The J segment lost 7 bases and the V segment lost 6 bases, leaving 6 bases of the junction unmatched. The CDR3 region has the DNA TGTGCCAGTAGCACACAGGGGGCGCACGGGGAGCTGTTTTTT. Translated, it gives CASSTQGAHGELFF. Together with reference TRBV19 and TRBJ2-2, the CDR3 gives the full variable domain: DGGITQSPKYLFRKEGQNVTLSCEQNLNHDAMYWYRQDPGQGLRLIYYSQIVNDFQKGDIAEGYSVSREKKESFPLTVTSAQKNPTAFYLCASSTQGAHGELFFGEGSRLTVL.

Ten or more counts support this clonotype. The chain has TRBV28 and TRBJ1-2; the D is unclear. The CDR3 has 11 residues. Germline-derived CDR1 and CDR2 are MDHEN and SYDVKM. V was cut by 8 bases and J by 7 bases, with 11 bases left in between. CDR3 amino acids: CASLRMGGYTF. Here the CDR3 DNA reads TGTGCCAGCCTACGCATGGGTGGCTACACCTTC.

The CDR3 DNA reads as TGTGCCAGCAGCTTAGAACAGGGAACCTACGAGCAGTACTTC. It encodes CASSLEQGTYEQYF. This chain connects TRBV7-6 to TRBJ2-7; possible D gene TRBD1, 6 bases. Germline V CDR1 and CDR2: SGHVS, FNYEAQ. The V gene lost 1 base and the J gene lost 2 bases, with 9 bases spanning the gap. There are 14 residues in the CDR3.

V usage is TRBV7-9 and J usage is TRBJ1-2; D is ambiguous. The germline gives CDR1 SEHNR, CDR2 FQNEAQ (reference sequence). CDR3 size: 14 residues. Deletions cut 3 bases from V and 4 bases from J, with 12 bases between. This chain's CDR3 is CASSLVARSYGYTF. The DNA for the CDR3 is TGTGCCAGCAGCTTGGTCGCGCGGAGCTATGGCTACACCTTC. The variable domain in full, completed from reference TRBV7-9 and TRBJ1-2, reads DTGVSQNPRHKITKRGQNVTFRCDPISEHNRLYWYRQTLGQGPEFLTYFQNEAQLEKSRLLSDRFSAERPKGSFSTLEIQRTEQGDSAMYLCASSLVARSYGYTFGSGTRLTVV.

This clonotype has a handful of counts. V and J are TRBV10-3 and TRBJ2-7; TRBD1 aligns across 8 bases. V shed 8 bases and J 9 bases; nucleotides not matched to a gene: 15. The CDR3 extends over 14 amino acids. Germline V gene lookup returns CDR1 ENHRY and CDR2 SYGVKD. The CDR3: CAIAYEGPGGRQYF. Written as DNA, the CDR3 is TGTGCCATCGCCTACGAGGGACCAGGGGGCAGGCAGTACTTC.

This clonotype appeared a few times. This chain connects TRBV19 to TRBJ1-2; the D is unclear. V was pared by 3 bases and J by 4 bases, with 15 bases between. Germline CDR1 reads LNHDA; CDR2 reads SQIVND (reference sequence). This CDR3 is 15 amino acids long. CDR3 DNA: TGTGCCAGTAGTATCCCAGACAATCGTGGCTATGGCTACACCTTC. Translation gives CASSIPDNRGYGYTF. Variable domain in full (rest from reference TRBV19 and TRBJ1-2): DGGITQSPKYLFRKEGQNVTLSCEQNLNHDAMYWYRQDPGQGLRLIYYSQIVNDFQKGDIAEGYSVSREKKESFPLTVTSAQKNPTAFYLCASSIPDNRGYGYTFGSGTRLTVV.

In this sample, this clonotype turned up a few times. The CDR3 coding sequence is TGCGCCAGCAGCTTGGAGTGGCCCACCGGGGAGCTGTTTTTT. Translated: CASSLEWPTGELFF. This chain uses TRBV5-1 with TRBJ2-2, with D uncertain. This CDR3 contains 14 residues. The ends were cut back, 0 bases at V and 4 bases at J, with 7 bases in the middle. Germline V gives CDR1 SGHRS, CDR2 YFSETQ. Complete variable domain (other parts from reference TRBV5-1 and TRBJ2-2): KAGVTQTPRYLIKTRGQQVTLSCSPISGHRSVSWYQQTPGQGLQFLFEYFSETQRNKGNFPGRFSGRQFSNSRSEMNVSTLELGDSALYLCASSLEWPTGELFFGEGSRLTVL.

This clonotype was counted ten times or more. The chain combines TRBV27 with TRBJ2-2, with 9 nucleotides matching TRBD1. The germline gives CDR1 MNHEY, CDR2 SMNVEV (reference sequence). Trimming at V came to 0 bases and at J to 4 bases, leaving 3 bases not matched to a gene. The CDR3 loop spans 16 amino acids. The CDR3 loop reads CASSLSATGGTGELFF. The CDR3 nucleotides are TGTGCCAGCAGTTTATCAGCGACAGGGGGCACCGGGGAGCTGTTTTTT.

This clonotype has ten or more counts. This chain joins TRBV2 and TRBJ1-1; 8 nucleotides match TRBD1. Losses at the gene ends were 8 bases for V and 4 bases for J; bases not matched to a gene: 6. The CDR3 is 13 residues long. Germline V lookup: CDR1 SNHLY, CDR2 FYNNEI. The CDR3 here is CASLRDRRTEAFF. The CDR3 region has the DNA TGTGCCAGCCTCCGGGACAGGCGCACTGAAGCTTTCTTT.

The chain recombines TRBV6-1 with TRBJ1-2; D may be TRBD1 (5 bases). The germline V gene has CDR1 MNHNS and CDR2 SASEGT. The CDR3 totals 13 residues. Trimming left V 10 bases short and J 4 bases short, with 16 bases between. The CDR3 bases are TGTGCCACCCAGATTCCGGGGACCTATGGCTACACCTTC. This sequence encodes CATQIPGTYGYTF.

Points on this clonotype: A much bigger clone sits one base away, suggesting this may be a read error. The chain couples TRBV12-3 or TRBV12-4 to TRBJ1-1; a weak D match, TRBD1 (6 bases). This CDR3 is 15 amino acids long. The CDR3 nucleotides read TGTGACAGCACCCTAGGGGGGGGATGGGACACTGAAGCTTTCTTT. Amino acids: CDSTLGGGWDTEAFF.

This clonotype showed up many times. The chain combines TRBV12-3 or TRBV12-4 with TRBJ1-1; 10 bases fit TRBD1. V lost 4 bases, J lost 5 bases, and 4 bases stayed unmatched. The CDR3 is 14 amino acids. CDR3 loop: CASSSTGGETEAFF. In nucleotides, the CDR3 is TGTGCCAGCAGTTCGACAGGGGGCGAGACTGAAGCTTTCTTT.

The V and J genes are TRBV5-4 and TRBJ2-7, with D perhaps matching TRBD1 (6 bases). Germline CDR1 SGHNT, CDR2 YYREEE (reference sequence). This CDR3 is built from 12 residues. V was clipped by 4 bases and J by 4 bases, with 9 bases between them. CDR3 coding DNA: TGTGCCAGCAGCATGGACAGTTACGAGCAGTACTTC. Translation: CASSMDSYEQYF.

This clonotype was counted a few times. The chain carries TRBV12-3 or TRBV12-4 and TRBJ2-5, with D possibly being TRBD1 (6 bases). This CDR3 comprises 12 residues. Trimming removed 7 bases at V and 4 bases at J, with 10 bases between. The CDR3 sequence is CASKIQGETQYF. CDR3 bases: TGTGCCAGCAAAATACAGGGAGAGACCCAGTACTTC.

The chain combines TRBV7-3 with TRBJ1-6; 9 nucleotides line up with TRBD1. Germline V gene sequence: CDR1 SGHTA, CDR2 FQGTGA. This CDR3 region has 15 residues. Losses at the gene ends were 4 bases for V and 10 bases for J; bases not matched to a gene: 8. CDR3 protein: CASSSVGQGNSPLHF. CDR3 nucleotides: TGTGCCAGCAGCTCGGTCGGACAGGGGAACTCACCCCTCCACTTT. Looking up the rest from reference TRBV7-3 and TRBJ1-6 gives the full variable domain: GAGVSQTPSNKVTEKGKYVELRCDPISGHTALYWYRQSLGQGPEFLIYFQGTGAADDSGLPNDRFFAVRPEGSVSTLKIQRTERGDSAVYLCASSSVGQGNSPLHFGNGTRLTVT.

The chain is built from TRBV19 and TRBJ1-1; TRBD1 matches 8 bases. The V gene end was trimmed by 1 base and the J gene end by 1 base; junction bases not matched to a gene: 2. CDR3 size: 15 residues. The germline CDR1 and CDR2 sequences are LNHDA and SQIVND (reference sequence). As DNA, the CDR3 is TGTGCCAGTAGTATAGGAACAGGGGGGAACACTGAAGCTTTCTTT. Its protein is CASSIGTGGNTEAFF.

The chain combines TRBV6-2 or TRBV6-3 with TRBJ1-2, with D possibly TRBD1 on 6 matching bases. With 0 bases removed from V and 7 bases from J, the gap between germline ends came to 15 bases. Germline CDR1 and CDR2: MNHEY and SVGEGT. CDR3 length: 15 residues. CDR3 nucleotides: TGTGCCAGCAGTTACTCCCTTGGGGGCGCATCTGGCTACACCTTC. It codes for CASSYSLGGASGYTF.

This clonotype was counted once. This chain links TRBV19 with TRBJ2-7, with TRBD2 identical over 7 bases. The V gene end was trimmed by 4 bases and the J gene end by 0 bases; junction bases not matched to a gene: 6. The CDR3 has 15 residues. CDR1 LNHDA and CDR2 SQIVND come from the germline V gene (reference sequence). CDR3 coding DNA: TGTGCCAGTAGTAAAATAGCGGGTAGCTCCTACGAGCAGTACTTC. Translated: CASSKIAGSSYEQYF.